The 9 T cell receptor beta chains in this list originate from one sample, sequenced in a study of blood T cells in healthy people across ages (dated by TCRdb to between 2014 and 2017). The library was made by 5' RACE. The sample was run on an Illumina HiSeq 2500. A second PCR of about 6 to 12 cycles was run with a J-beta primer mix and a sample-barcoded 5' primer. TCRdb reprocessing: public reads trimmed at Q25 with fastp, clones called with MiXCR, in-frame beta chains kept. Merged by CDR3 protein, the rows form single entries marked with the most common genes and DNA. Counted in this sample were approximately 800,000 distinct CDR3 sequences; about 37% of them appeared once. Together, the top ten hold roughly 13% of the sample. Sequencing input: blood. These receptors came from a man between 18 and 35 years old in good health.

The genes are TRBV20-1 and TRBJ2-3, with 7 bases matching TRBD2. This CDR3 comprises 15 residues. Germline-derived CDR1 and CDR2 are DFQATT and SNEGSKA (reference sequence). V was clipped by 2 bases and J by 9 bases; unmatched bases: 14. The CDR3 region is CSARKRGALTNTQYF. CDR3 nucleotides: TGCAGTGCTAGAAAGCGGGGCGCCCTCACTAACACGCAGTATTTT.

This clonotype turned up a few times. The chain couples TRBV2 to TRBJ2-5, with D maybe TRBD1 (7 bases). Germline V gives CDR1 SNHLY, CDR2 FYNNEI. The ends were cut back, 2 bases at V and 11 bases at J, with 15 bases in the middle. This CDR3 has 13 amino acids. This CDR3 reads CASSEQGGNEQYF. The CDR3 region has the DNA TGTGCCAGCAGTGAACAGGGGGGTAATGAGCAGTACTTC.

The chain has TRBV2 and TRBJ2-7, with TRBD1 matching 8 bases. The closer fit of TRBJ2-5 to the DNA end suggests the J call may be wrong. The CDR3 loop spans 15 amino acids. Looked up from germline, CDR1 is SNHLY and CDR2 is FYNNEI. The chain's CDR3 is CASSYLQGVWETQYF. The CDR3 DNA follows: TGTGCCAGCAGCTACCTACAGGGGGTTTGGGAGACCCAGTACTTC.

The chain couples TRBV12-3 or TRBV12-4 to TRBJ1-6; TRBD1 matches at 8 bases. J lost 0 bases, V lost 7 bases, and 14 bases had no gene match. This CDR3 is 19 amino acids long. CDR3 coding DNA: TGTGCCAGCACCCTAAGGGACAGGCACCTCTCCTCCTATAATTCACCCCTCCACTTT. Amino acids: CASTLRDRHLSSYNSPLHF.

This chain's CDR3 is CASSPDYRSYEQYF. The CDR3 coding sequence is TGTGCCAGCAGTCCAGACTACCGGAGCTACGAGCAGTACTTC. The V and J genes are TRBV12-3 or TRBV12-4 and TRBJ2-7, with D possibly matching TRBD2 (5 bases). This CDR3 is built from 14 residues. V was clipped by 5 bases and J by 3 bases, with 14 bases between them.

The rearrangement joins TRBV4-3 to TRBJ2-7; 9 nucleotides match TRBD1. Trimming removed 5 bases from V and 0 bases from J; junction bases left unmatched: 5. The CDR3 consists of 15 residues. Germline V CDR1 and CDR2: LGHNA, YSLEER. This CDR3 reads CASSAGTGYSYEQYF. In nucleotides, the CDR3 is TGCGCCAGCAGCGCCGGGACAGGGTACTCCTACGAGCAGTACTTC.

This clonotype was counted a few times. This chain connects TRBV5-1 to TRBJ2-1, with TRBD2 matching 8 bases. Germline lookup yields CDR1 SGHRS and CDR2 YFSETQ. Trimming removed 3 bases from V and 3 bases from J; junction bases left unmatched: 8. The CDR3 has 16 amino acids. CDR3: CASSSQLADFYNEQFF. CDR3 in DNA: TGCGCCAGCAGCTCGCAACTAGCGGACTTCTACAATGAGCAGTTCTTC. The full variable domain, its missing parts supplied by reference TRBV5-1 and TRBJ2-1, is KAGVTQTPRYLIKTRGQQVTLSCSPISGHRSVSWYQQTPGQGLQFLFEYFSETQRNKGNFPGRFSGRQFSNSRSEMNVSTLELGDSALYLCASSSQLADFYNEQFFGPGTRLTVL.

This chain joins TRBV4-1 and TRBJ1-1; D remains unclear. V was cut by 0 bases and J by 0 bases, with 11 bases left in between. The CDR3 length is 16 residues. Germline V gene lookup returns CDR1 MGHRA and CDR2 YSYEKL. The CDR3 loop reads CASSQDASFMNTEAFF. The CDR3, as DNA: TGCGCCAGCAGCCAAGATGCCAGTTTCATGAACACTGAAGCTTTCTTT.

This clonotype appeared many times. The gene calls are TRBV5-1 and TRBJ2-7, with D possibly being TRBD2 (6 bases). The germline V gene encodes CDR1 SGHRS and CDR2 YFSETQ. CDR3 length equals 15 residues. Deletions cut 2 bases from V and 2 bases from J, with 14 bases between. DNA for the CDR3: TGCGCCAGCAGCTTAACCGGGACTCCAACCTACGAGCAGTACTTC. This gives the protein CASSLTGTPTYEQYF.